This entry features one T cell receptor (beta chain) sequence. The sample is drawn from a study of cytomegalovirus exposure and HLA in healthy donors. Study context: A prior analysis found 117 million unique TCR beta sequences from around 200 million T cells.

PCR involved 60 Vbeta and 13 Jbeta primers. As handled by the study authors: A follow-up analysis tallied 60 million to 85 million unique TCR beta chains, some 11 million shared. Some clones are missing from TCRdb's copy, which holds only in-frame ones; the method was immunoSEQ multiplex PCR. That table supplies the V and J calls and clone size; D and trimming were determined from the DNA. The sample gives roughly 170,000 clones, around 80% of which show up once; roughly 4.5% is in the top ten. This CDR3 is 14 amino acids long. Germline V gene data show CDR1 as MDHEN and CDR2 as SYDVKM. The TCR originated in a woman in her forties or fifties in good health and CMV-seropositive. The J gene is TRBJ2-1, the V gene TRBV28, with D possibly TRBD1 on 5 matching bases. The specimen was PBMCs. The CDR3 sequence is CESAGPTRDNEQFF. In nucleotides, the CDR3 is TGTGAGAGTGCAGGCCCGACCAGGGATAATGAGCAGTTCTTC.